A selection of T cell receptor beta chains follows, all from one sample in a study of long-term antiretroviral therapy in people with HIV. Libraries were prepared by immunoSEQ multiplex PCR; TCRdb keeps only in-frame clonotypes and omits some of them. The sample records some 40,000 clones, 86% being singletons. The sequenced sample was unsorted PBMCs, obtained 1.2 years after starting antiretroviral therapy. The receptors come from a woman aged 45 to 65 with HIV. The CDR3 runs from the conserved cysteine through the conserved F or W. Each record gives: J gene, D gene, clone size, V gene, CDR3 protein, CDR3 DNA. The D gene is left open where the match is weak. A row's size may be missing; if present it is once, few, many or a size class.

>TRBJ2-7|NA|once|TRBV15
CAAGGPGDEQYF
TGTGCTGCCGGGGGTCCCGGGGACGAGCAGTACTTC
>TRBJ1-3|NA|NA|TRBV18
CASSPTGDSGNTIYF
TGTGCCAGCTCACCAACCGGGGACTCTGGAAACACCATATATTTT
>TRBJ1-3|NA|NA|TRBV5-6
CASSFWRSGDTIYF
TGTGCCAGCAGCTTTTGGCGTAGTGGAGACACCATATATTTT
>TRBJ2-3|NA|NA|TRBV7-9
CASSSLLAVSTDTQYF
TGTGCCAGCAGCTCCCTATTGGCGGTGAGCACAGATACGCAGTATTTT
>TRBJ1-1|NA|NA|TRBV9
CASSVADSTMNTEAFF
TGTGCCAGCAGCGTAGCTGACAGTACGATGAACACTGAAGCTTTCTTT
>TRBJ2-7|NA|NA|TRBV4-3
CASSQDRGAVYEQYF
TGCGCCAGCAGCCAAGATAGGGGTGCCGTCTACGAGCAGTACTTC
>TRBJ2-3|NA|NA|TRBV2
CASSRSDTQYF
TGTGCCAGCAGCCGAAGCGATACGCAGTATTTT
>TRBJ2-7|NA|NA|TRBV7-8
CASSLISPYEQYF
TGTGCCAGCAGCTTAATATCCCCCTACGAGCAGTACTTC
>TRBJ1-1|NA|NA|TRBV7-9
CSHGTANTEAFF
TGTTCGCATGGGACGGCGAACACTGAAGCTTTCTTT
>TRBJ2-5|NA|NA|TRBV29-1
CSVLQETQYF
TGCAGCGTTCTACAAGAGACCCAGTACTTC
>TRBJ2-7|NA|NA|TRBV12-5
CASGFAKSYEQYF
TGTGCTAGTGGTTTTGCGAAATCCTACGAGCAGTACTTC
>TRBJ1-1|NA|NA|TRBV7-9
CASSLAQGFYTEAFF
TGTGCCAGCAGCTTAGCCCAGGGCTTTTACACTGAAGCTTTCTTT
>TRBJ2-3|NA|NA|TRBV11-2
CASSPIRGAGDTQYF
TGTGCCAGCAGCCCCATACGGGGGGCAGGAGATACGCAGTATTTT
>TRBJ2-1|NA|once|TRBV4-2
CASSQESSSSYNEQFF
TGTGCCAGCAGCCAAGAGTCTAGCTCTTCCTACAATGAGCAGTTCTTC
>TRBJ1-5|NA|NA|TRBV25-1
CASSGEGKPQHF
TGTGCCAGCAGTGGTGAGGGTAAGCCCCAGCATTTT
>TRBJ2-1|NA|NA|TRBV4-3
CASSQEIRIPYNEQFF
TGCGCCAGCAGCCAAGAAATTCGGATCCCTTACAATGAGCAGTTCTTC
>TRBJ1-6|NA|NA|TRBV6-4
CASSSGTANSPLHF
TGTGCCAGCAGTTCCGGGACGGCGAATTCACCCCTCCACTTT
>TRBJ2-5|TRBD2|NA|TRBV2
CASSEALGGGAQYF
TGTGCCAGCAGTGAAGCGCTTGGCGGGGGGGCCCAGTACTTC
>TRBJ1-5|NA|NA|TRBV4-1
CASSQESSNQPQHF
TGCGCCAGCAGCCAAGAGTCTAGCAATCAGCCCCAGCATTTT
>TRBJ1-2|TRBD1|NA|TRBV18
CASSPGQDTNYGYTF
TGTGCCAGCTCACCCGGACAGGATACTAACTATGGCTACACCTTC
>TRBJ1-4|TRBD1|NA|TRBV29-1
CSVGQGTNEKLFF
TGCAGCGTCGGACAGGGAACTAATGAAAAACTGTTTTTT
>TRBJ1-1|NA|NA|TRBV19
CASSIVPWTNTEAFF
TGTGCCAGTAGTATAGTTCCCTGGACGAACACTGAAGCTTTCTTT
>TRBJ2-7|TRBD1|NA|TRBV15
CATSREGRQGAYEQYF
TGTGCCACCAGCAGAGAGGGGAGACAGGGAGCCTACGAGCAGTACTTC
>TRBJ2-6|NA|NA|TRBV10-1
CASSGSTGTSGANVLTF
TGCGCCAGCAGTGGGTCGACAGGAACCTCTGGGGCCAACGTCCTGACTTTC
>TRBJ2-2|NA|NA|TRBV7-2
CASSLGQGGNTGELFF
TGTGCCAGCAGCTTAGGTCAGGGGGGGAACACCGGGGAGCTGTTTTTT
>TRBJ1-4|NA|NA|TRBV5-4
CASSSDIRAEKLFF
TGTGCCAGCAGCTCGGACATACGAGCTGAAAAACTGTTTTTT
>TRBJ2-1|TRBD2|NA|TRBV2
CASTFTSGGAREQFF
TGTGCCAGCACCTTTACTAGCGGGGGGGCCCGAGAGCAGTTCTTC
>TRBJ2-7|NA|NA|TRBV7-9
CASSLGRGEQYF
TGCGCCAGCAGCTTAGGACGCGGCGAGCAGTACTTC
>TRBJ1-2|NA|NA|TRBV5-6
CASSLAATYGYTF
TGTGCCAGCAGCTTGGCGGCTACCTATGGCTACACCTTC
>TRBJ1-3|TRBD1|NA|TRBV7-2
CASSLAGGGNTIYF
TGTGCCAGCAGCTTAGCAGGGGGCGGAAACACCATATATTTT
>TRBJ1-1|TRBD1|NA|TRBV16
CASSQSVTGSTEAFF
TGTGCCAGCAGCCAATCAGTGACAGGGAGTACTGAAGCTTTCTTT
>TRBJ2-1|NA|NA|TRBV15
CATSRGGQGANEQFF
TGTGCCACCAGCAGAGGTGGACAAGGGGCTAATGAGCAGTTCTTC
>TRBJ1-2|NA|NA|TRBV19
CASSYQGRYGYTF
TGTGCCAGTAGTTACCAGGGTCGCTATGGCTACACCTTC
>TRBJ1-5|TRBD1|NA|TRBV30
CAWTRTGGNQPQHF
TGTGCCTGGACGAGGACAGGGGGCAATCAGCCCCAGCATTTT
>TRBJ2-2|TRBD1|NA|TRBV2
CASKGQGAVGELFF
TGTGCCAGCAAGGGACAGGGGGCCGTCGGGGAGCTGTTTTTT
>TRBJ1-4|NA|NA|TRBV11-2
CASSPTGFFDEKLFF
TGTGCCAGCAGCCCAACAGGGTTCTTTGATGAAAAACTGTTTTTT
>TRBJ1-2|NA|NA|TRBV19
CASSPRQDNYGYTF
TGTGCCAGTAGTCCCAGGCAGGATAACTATGGCTACACCTTC
>TRBJ2-7|TRBD1|NA|TRBV6-5
CASSSTGPTYEQYF
TGTGCCAGCAGTTCGACAGGGCCTACCTACGAGCAGTACTTC
>TRBJ2-5|TRBD1|NA|TRBV9
CASSGKTGMETQYF
TGTGCCAGCAGCGGAAAGACAGGGATGGAGACCCAGTACTTC
>TRBJ1-2|NA|NA|TRBV5-6
CASSLLGSDTF
TGTGCCAGCAGCTTACTCGGGAGCGACACCTTC
>TRBJ1-5|NA|once|TRBV7-2
CASSFNAGANQPQHF
TGTGCCAGCAGCTTTAACGCAGGGGCTAATCAGCCCCAGCATTTT
>TRBJ1-5|NA|once|TRBV6-6
CASSSGVEKPQHF
TGTGCCAGCAGCAGTGGGGTCGAAAAGCCCCAGCATTTT
>TRBJ2-2|NA|NA|TRBV7-8
CASSLAGLGTGELFF
TGTGCCAGCAGCTTAGCGGGGCTGGGCACCGGGGAGCTGTTTTTT
>TRBJ1-1|TRBD1|NA|TRBV29-1
CSVGSRGGTEAFF
TGCAGCGTCGGGTCCAGGGGGGGGACTGAAGCTTTCTTT
>TRBJ1-1|TRBD1|NA|TRBV2
CASRNRGGNTEAFF
TGTGCCAGCAGGAACAGGGGGGGGAACACTGAAGCTTTCTTT
>TRBJ2-2|NA|NA|TRBV9
CASSVGTLNTGELFF
TGTGCCAGCAGCGTAGGGACCCTGAACACCGGGGAGCTGTTTTTT
>TRBJ1-5|NA|NA|TRBV15
CATSRDQGRSNQPQHF
TGTGCCACCAGCAGAGATCAGGGGAGAAGCAATCAGCCCCAGCATTTT
>TRBJ1-1|NA|NA|TRBV29-1
CSVAVGALAFF
TGCAGCGTGGCAGTGGGGGCTTTAGCTTTCTTT
>TRBJ1-2|NA|NA|TRBV2
CATSGSGGRDNYGYTF
TGTGCCACCTCCGGGTCGGGGGGACGGGATAACTATGGCTACACCTTC
>TRBJ1-3|NA|NA|TRBV11-2
CASGMGTGSGNTIYF
TGTGCCAGCGGAATGGGGACGGGCTCTGGAAACACCATATATTTT
>TRBJ1-1|TRBD1|NA|TRBV14
CASSQAGGGGAFF
TGTGCCAGCAGCCAAGCAGGGGGAGGAGGAGCTTTCTTT
>TRBJ1-6|NA|NA|TRBV2
CASSEWTASSYNSPLHF
TGTGCCAGCAGTGAGTGGACGGCGAGCTCCTATAATTCACCCCTCCACTTT
>TRBJ2-2|NA|once|TRBV15
CATSRDLVGELFF
TGTGCCACCAGCAGAGATCTCGTCGGGGAGCTGTTTTTT
>TRBJ1-6|NA|few|TRBV25-1
CASSLGQFYNSPLHF
TGTGCCAGCAGCCTTGGGCAGTTCTATAATTCACCCCTCCACTTT
>TRBJ1-1|TRBD1|NA|TRBV10-3
CASAGGMNTEAFF
TGTGCCAGCGCAGGGGGAATGAACACTGAAGCTTTCTTT
>TRBJ2-5|NA|NA|TRBV10-1
CASSDEETQYF
TGCGCCAGCAGTGATGAAGAGACCCAGTACTTC
>TRBJ2-3|NA|once|TRBV30
CAWRLRGTDTQYF
TGTGCCTGGCGCCTCCGTGGCACAGATACGCAGTATTTT
>TRBJ1-2|NA|NA|TRBV2
CASSGEGGYGYTF
TGTGCCAGCAGTGGCGAGGGGGGATATGGCTACACCTTC
>TRBJ1-1|NA|NA|TRBV5-1
CASSLLQGNTEAFF
TGCGCCAGCAGCTTGTTACAGGGGAACACTGAAGCTTTCTTT